The clone carrying this TCR beta chain was picked up many times. Antigen specificity is unknown. TCR beta CDR3 region amplification was performed from RNA transcripts. First-round RT-PCR targeting the TCR CDR3 was performed with the HTBI primer set. TCRdb itself ran the multiplex PCR reads through MiXCR, one entry per CDR3 protein. Here the sample spans approximately 870,000 distinct CDR3 sequences, roughly 37% being singletons. Stable disease denoted Graves' hyperthyroidism without ophthalmopathy progression within 18 months. Orbital computed tomography and thyroid ultrasound, together with serum TRAb and thyroxine and clinical symptoms, were used for diagnoses. The data are from a study of T cells in Graves' hyperthyroidism and ophthalmopathy. Findings and limits, study-wide: Most clonotypes that expanded in the thyroid above 0.001 also showed up in blood.

The sequencing input was blood. The TCR was taken from a young man with Graves' hyperthyroidism.

The CDR3 DNA reads TGTGCCAGCAGCTTAGGAGGGGCATCACGCCACACCTTC. Protein sequence: CASSLGGASRHTF. The rearrangement uses TRBV11-1 and TRBJ1-2; D is perhaps TRBD1 (5 bases). Germline CDR1 and CDR2: SGHAT and FQDESV (reference sequence). The CDR3 contains 13 residues. Trimming stripped 1 base from V and 12 bases from J, with 15 bases between.